A single T cell receptor beta chain is shown here with its context. Authors' data handling: The assay estimated nucleated cells by amplifying reference gene primers. Measured with immunoSEQ multiplex PCR; TCRdb has only the in-frame clones, and not every one. V, J and clone size are those of that table, while D and trimming were read from the DNA. The data hold under 200,000 clones, with approximately 91% observed a single time. The sample originates from a study of blood T cell repertoires in COVID-19. At the level of the study: Samples of COVID-19 (acute and convalescent) were obtained from the United States, Italy and Spain. Sources were T cells, B-cell-depleted T cells, or PBMCs; the material itself was cDNA or gDNA.

The V gene lost 3 bases and the J gene lost 7 bases, with 10 bases spanning the gap. This CDR3 is built from 13 residues. The Seattle patients joined while their infection was active and were tracked longitudinally afterward. Source material: peripheral blood. The sequence derives from a man aged 18 to 30 with COVID-19, enrolled during active disease. The chain is built from TRBV12-3 or TRBV12-4 and TRBJ1-5; D is ambiguous. DNA of the CDR3: TGTGCCAGCAGTTTTTCGGTAGAACAGCCCCAGCATTTT. Protein sequence: CASSFSVEQPQHF.